The 5 T cell receptor beta chains reported below all come from one sample, sequenced in a study of blood T cell repertoires in COVID-19. Assay: immunoSEQ multiplex PCR; the TCRdb copy retains only in-frame clones and omits some. The profile shows 180,000 or so clones, approximately 85% of them singletons. The specimen sequenced was peripheral blood. The origin of the receptors is an older woman with acute or convalescent COVID-19.

This sequence joins TRBV5-1 and TRBJ2-5, with TRBD2 matching 15 bases. This CDR3 is 18 amino acids long. With V trimmed by 2 bases and J by 4 bases, 9 bases remained unmatched. Germline CDR1 and CDR2: SGHRS and YFSETQ. The CDR3, as DNA: TGCGCCAGCAGCTTCCTACCCGGGACTAGCGGGAGGTTAGAGACCCAGTACTTC. It translates to CASSFLPGTSGRLETQYF.

The rearrangement joins TRBV3-1 (or the pseudogene TRBV3-2) to TRBJ1-4, with TRBD1 matching 9 bases. The CDR3 consists of 18 residues. Germline V gene data show CDR1 as LGHDT and CDR2 as YNNKEL (reference sequence). V lost 4 bases to trimming and J lost 6 bases; unmatched junction nucleotides: 15. The CDR3 is CASSPTGTGILGDEKLFF. Written as DNA, the CDR3 is TGTGCCAGCAGCCCCACCGGGACAGGGATATTAGGAGATGAAAAACTGTTTTTT.

The chain recombines TRBV6-5 with TRBJ1-2; D is uncertain. The CDR3 extends over 11 amino acids. Trimming stripped 7 bases from V and 5 bases from J, with 8 bases between. The germline V gene encodes CDR1 MNHEY and CDR2 SVGAGI. CDR3 bases: TGTGCCAGCACTAACCGTTATGGCTACACCTTC. This translates into CASTNRYGYTF.

V is TRBV28 and J is TRBJ1-1; tentatively, D is TRBD1 (5 bases). CDR1 is MDHEN and CDR2 is SYDVKM in the germline V gene. The length of the CDR3 is 14 residues. Trimming left V 7 bases short and J 4 bases short, with 16 bases between. The CDR3 spells CASNSGWGSTEAFF. DNA of the CDR3: TGTGCCAGCAATAGCGGGTGGGGGAGCACTGAAGCTTTCTTT.

The chain couples TRBV28 to TRBJ2-2, with D maybe TRBD2 (6 bases). CDR3 length: 17 amino acids. The germline V gene has CDR1 MDHEN and CDR2 SYDVKM. Trimming took 3 bases from V and 0 from J, leaving 14 bases between them. The CDR3: CASSFLAAGTNTGELFF. The CDR3 nucleotides read TGTGCCAGCAGTTTTTTGGCGGCGGGGACGAACACCGGGGAGCTGTTTTTT.